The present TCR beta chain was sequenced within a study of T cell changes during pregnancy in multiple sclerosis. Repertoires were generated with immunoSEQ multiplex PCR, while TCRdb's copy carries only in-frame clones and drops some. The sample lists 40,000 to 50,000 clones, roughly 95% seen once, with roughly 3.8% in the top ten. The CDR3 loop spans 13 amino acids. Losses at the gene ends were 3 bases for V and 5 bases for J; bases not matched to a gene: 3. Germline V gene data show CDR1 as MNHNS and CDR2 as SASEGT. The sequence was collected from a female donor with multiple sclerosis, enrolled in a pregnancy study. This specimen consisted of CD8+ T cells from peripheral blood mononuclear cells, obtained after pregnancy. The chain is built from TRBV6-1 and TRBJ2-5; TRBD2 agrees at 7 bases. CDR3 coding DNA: TGTGCCAGCAGTGAGGGGAGGGTCGAGACCCAGTACTTC. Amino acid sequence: CASSEGRVETQYF.